Below, 22 T cell receptor beta chains from the same sample are listed, as sequenced in a study of T cells in Graves' hyperthyroidism and ophthalmopathy. The TCR beta CDR3 regions underwent amplification using RNA transcripts as the source. Initially, a first-round RT-PCR of the TCR CDR3 employed the HTBI primer set. Via MiXCR, TCRdb re-called the multiplex PCR reads, giving one row per CDR3 protein. The sample contains under 450,000 distinct CDR3 sequences, around a sixth of which appear only once. Source material: blood. These receptors were obtained from a woman in her late teens or twenties with Graves' hyperthyroidism.

The chain is built from TRBV6-5 and TRBJ1-1; D remains ambiguous. V lost 0 bases to trimming and J lost 3 bases, with 8 bases between them. Germline V gives CDR1 MNHEY, CDR2 SVGAGI. The CDR3 has 14 residues. The CDR3 is CASSYSVQDTEAFF. DNA for the CDR3: TGTGCCAGCAGTTACTCGGTGCAAGACACTGAAGCTTTCTTT.

This clonotype was seen at least ten times. J is TRBJ2-1 and V is TRBV7-3, with 11 bases that match TRBD2. In germline, CDR1 is SGHTA, CDR2 FQGTGA. This CDR3 has 16 residues. After removal of 2 bases from V and 4 bases from J, the junction contained 4 bases not matched to a gene. The CDR3 region has the DNA TGTGCCAGCAGCTTAGCGCTAGCGGGGGGTTACAATGAGCAGTTCTTC. Translating it yields CASSLALAGGYNEQFF.

The rearrangement joins TRBV5-4 to TRBJ1-2; TRBD1 might be the D (6 bases). V lost 2 bases and J 4 bases, leaving 15 bases between the germline ends. Germline lookup yields CDR1 SGHNT and CDR2 YYREEE (reference sequence). CDR3 length: 15 amino acids. The chain's CDR3 is CASSFYRVEGYGYTF. CDR3 coding DNA: TGTGCCAGCAGCTTCTACAGGGTGGAGGGCTATGGCTACACCTTC.

The CDR3 sequence: CASSQAPGTRGIYEQYF. The DNA for the CDR3 is TGCGCCAGCAGCCAAGCCCCCGGGACTAGGGGAATCTACGAGCAGTACTTC. The rearrangement joins TRBV4-1 to TRBJ2-7; 8 bases fit TRBD2. Germline V gene lookup returns CDR1 MGHRA and CDR2 YSYEKL. The CDR3 is 17 amino acids. J was trimmed by 3 bases and V by 1 base; bases with no gene match: 11.

This clonotype has just a few counts. V usage is TRBV5-5 and J usage is TRBJ2-3; 11 bases match TRBD1. The CDR3 spans 19 residues. V was clipped by 3 bases and J by 0 bases; unmatched bases: 12. In germline, CDR1 is SGHKS, CDR2 YYEKEE (reference sequence). As DNA, the CDR3 is TGTGCCAGCAGCTGGGACCGGGACAGGGGGTTATCTAGCACAGATACGCAGTATTTT. Residues: CASSWDRDRGLSSTDTQYF.

In regard to this clonotype: One end of the junction is discordant with germline, which a read error may explain. The chain has TRBV7-6 and TRBJ2-5; no reliable D call. This CDR3 spans 12 amino acids. CDR1 is SGHVS, CDR2 FNYEAQ, per germline. The CDR3 is CVSSLWQETQYF. CDR3 sequence (DNA): TGTGTCAGCAGCTTATGGCAAGAGACCCAGTACTTC.

This clonotype appeared many times. This sequence joins TRBV7-6 and TRBJ2-5; D unclear. CDR1 is SGHVS, CDR2 FNYEAQ, per germline. The germline V and J ends were trimmed by 1 base and 2 bases, with 8 bases remaining between them. The CDR3 length is 14 residues. This chain's CDR3 is CASSLDTQQETQYF. CDR3 bases: TGTGCCAGCAGCTTAGATACACAGCAAGAGACCCAGTACTTC.

This clonotype was counted ten times or more. This chain joins TRBV7-6 and TRBJ1-1; D gene ambiguous. Trimming pared 2 bases from V and 4 bases from J, leaving 17 bases between. The CDR3 has 16 residues. Germline V gene sequence: CDR1 SGHVS, CDR2 FNYEAQ. In DNA, the CDR3 is TGTGCCAGCAGCTTACTACTTGCTGACTCAGGCACTGAAGCTTTCTTT. Translating it yields CASSLLLADSGTEAFF.

This clonotype has ten or more counts. The chain uses TRBV7-9 and TRBJ1-2; no firm D call. Trimming cost V 3 bases and J 0 bases, with 26 bases left between them. The CDR3 has 20 amino acids. In germline, CDR1 is SEHNR, CDR2 FQNEAQ (reference sequence). The DNA for the CDR3 is TGTGCCAGCAGCTTTTACCAGCCTAAGGACGGACCACCTACTAACTATGGCTACACCTTC. This encodes CASSFYQPKDGPPTNYGYTF.

In its sample, this clonotype was seen many times. CDR3 coding DNA: TGTGCCAGCTTAGGGACCGGCGCCGGAGAGCAGTACTTC. It yields the protein CASLGTGAGEQYF. The chain recombines TRBV5-8 with TRBJ2-7; D may match TRBD1 or TRBD2 (5 bases each). Germline loops: CDR1 SGHTS, CDR2 YDEGEE. Trimming pared 7 bases from V and 7 bases from J, leaving 18 bases between. The CDR3 loop spans 13 amino acids. The entire variable domain, with the rest obtained from reference TRBV5-8 and TRBJ2-7, is as follows: EAGVTQSPTHLIKTRGQQATLRCSPISGHTSVYWYQQALGLGLQFLLWYDEGEERNRGNFPPRFSGRQFPNYSSELNVNALELEDSALYLCASLGTGAGEQYFGPGTRLTVT.

This clonotype was picked up a small number of times. The rearrangement joins TRBV19 to TRBJ1-5; D is uncertain. The CDR3 totals 15 residues. Germline CDR1 reads LNHDA; CDR2 reads SQIVND (reference sequence). V was shortened by 7 bases and J by 0 bases, with 13 bases between the two germline ends. The CDR3 loop reads CASTPQSYSNQPQHF. The CDR3 coding sequence is TGTGCCAGTACGCCGCAGTCTTATAGCAATCAGCCCCAGCATTTT. The whole variable domain, filled in from reference TRBV19 and TRBJ1-5, reads DGGITQSPKYLFRKEGQNVTLSCEQNLNHDAMYWYRQDPGQGLRLIYYSQIVNDFQKGDIAEGYSVSREKKESFPLTVTSAQKNPTAFYLCASTPQSYSNQPQHFGDGTRLSIL.

The chain uses TRBV15 and TRBJ2-3, with D possibly matching TRBD2 (5 bases). V lost 5 bases and J 3 bases, leaving 18 bases between the germline ends. This CDR3 has 16 amino acids. Germline V CDR1 and CDR2: LNHNV, YYDKDF (reference sequence). The CDR3 nucleotides read TGTGCCACCAGCGGACGCAGGCACCCGGGAACAGATACGCAGTATTTT. Its translation: CATSGRRHPGTDTQYF.

A word on this clonotype: This could be a read error, since a much larger clone is one nucleotide away. The chain couples TRBV18 to TRBJ2-5, with a possible D match to TRBD2 (5 bases). The CDR3 covers 16 residues. V lost 0 bases and J lost 4, with 15 bases in between. Germline-derived CDR1 and CDR2 are KGHSH and LQKENI. This CDR3 reads CASSPPGADAVETQYF. CDR3 DNA sequence: TGTGCCAGCTCACCACCGGGAGCGGACGCCGTAGAGACCCAGTACTTC.

This clonotype has at least ten counts. The CDR3 spells CASSLRPTYGYTF. In DNA, the CDR3 is TGTGCCAGCAGTTTGAGACCTACGTATGGCTACACCTTC. J is TRBJ1-2 and V is TRBV12-3 or TRBV12-4; D uncertain. The CDR3 sequence is 13 residues long. V gave up 3 bases and J gave up 5 bases, with 10 bases separating them.

In its sample, this clonotype was seen a few times. The genes are TRBV7-2 and TRBJ2-2; 16 bases map to TRBD2. Germline V gene data show CDR1 as SGHTA and CDR2 as FQGNSA. The V segment lost 3 bases and the J segment 1 base; nucleotides outside the gene matches: 2. The CDR3 has 18 residues. CDR3 in amino acids: CASSLGLAGGRNTGELFF. DNA of the CDR3: TGTGCCAGCAGCTTGGGACTAGCGGGGGGGCGGAACACCGGGGAGCTGTTTTTT.

This clonotype was counted ten times or more. The V gene is TRBV27, the J gene TRBJ2-3; D remains ambiguous. Germline CDR1 reads MNHEY; CDR2 reads SMNVEV (reference sequence). The CDR3 covers 16 residues. The ends were cut back, 8 bases at V and 1 base at J, with 19 bases in the middle. CDR3 nucleotides: TGTGCCAGCGGATATTATCGGTCCCGCGGCACAGATACGCAGTATTTT. Translation: CASGYYRSRGTDTQYF.

This clonotype was detected ten times or more. The CDR3 sequence: CAITTDRVNEQFF. CDR3 nucleotide sequence: TGTGCCATCACCACCGACAGGGTCAATGAGCAGTTCTTC. This sequence joins TRBV10-3 and TRBJ2-1; 7 nucleotides agree with TRBD1. The trim removed 7 bases at V and 6 bases at J, leaving 6 bases unmatched. The germline CDR1 and CDR2 sequences are ENHRY and SYGVKD. The CDR3 totals 13 residues.

This clonotype was seen ten or more times. V gene TRBV7-9 combines with J gene TRBJ2-5, with TRBD2 identical over 10 bases. CDR1 and CDR2 from the germline V gene are SEHNR and FQNEAQ (reference sequence). Losses at the gene ends were 10 bases for V and 4 bases for J; bases not matched to a gene: 15. This CDR3 spans 16 amino acids. The CDR3, as DNA: TGTGCCACAGACGGAGCAGCGGGAGGGCCCGGAGAGACCCAGTACTTC. It translates to CATDGAAGGPGETQYF.

This clonotype came up many times. This chain links TRBV2 with TRBJ2-1; unclear D gene. V lost 6 bases, J lost 7 bases, and 10 bases lay in between. Per germline, CDR1 SNHLY and CDR2 FYNNEI. The CDR3 runs 12 residues. The CDR3 is CASRVARNEQFF. The CDR3 nucleotides read TGTGCCAGCAGGGTAGCTCGGAATGAGCAGTTCTTC.

This clonotype was seen only a few times. The gene calls are TRBV6-1 and TRBJ1-5; maybe TRBD1 (5 bases). Trimming removed 4 bases from V and 4 bases from J, with 11 bases in between. The germline gives CDR1 MNHNS, CDR2 SASEGT. The CDR3 runs 14 residues. For the CDR3, the DNA is TGTGCCAGCAGTGCGGGACCACTTAATCAGCCCCAGCATTTT. Protein: CASSAGPLNQPQHF.

This clonotype was seen ten or more times. The V call is TRBV29-1, the J call TRBJ2-2; a possible D gene is TRBD2 (5 bases). Trimming left V 2 bases short and J 2 bases short, with 9 bases between. The germline gives CDR1 SQVTM, CDR2 ANQGSEA. This CDR3 is built from 14 residues. This chain's CDR3 is CSVELGVNTGELFF. The CDR3 bases are TGCAGCGTTGAACTGGGAGTAAACACCGGGGAGCTGTTTTTT.

This clonotype showed up just a few times. The J gene is TRBJ2-2, the V gene TRBV27; D may correspond to TRBD1 or TRBD2 (5 bases each). CDR3 size: 16 residues. V gave up 3 bases and J gave up 1 base, with 12 bases separating them. From germline, CDR1 is MNHEY and CDR2 SMNVEV (reference sequence). The CDR3 reads CASSLNRGVNTGELFF. CDR3 nucleotides: TGTGCCAGCAGTTTGAATCGAGGGGTGAACACCGGGGAGCTGTTTTTT.